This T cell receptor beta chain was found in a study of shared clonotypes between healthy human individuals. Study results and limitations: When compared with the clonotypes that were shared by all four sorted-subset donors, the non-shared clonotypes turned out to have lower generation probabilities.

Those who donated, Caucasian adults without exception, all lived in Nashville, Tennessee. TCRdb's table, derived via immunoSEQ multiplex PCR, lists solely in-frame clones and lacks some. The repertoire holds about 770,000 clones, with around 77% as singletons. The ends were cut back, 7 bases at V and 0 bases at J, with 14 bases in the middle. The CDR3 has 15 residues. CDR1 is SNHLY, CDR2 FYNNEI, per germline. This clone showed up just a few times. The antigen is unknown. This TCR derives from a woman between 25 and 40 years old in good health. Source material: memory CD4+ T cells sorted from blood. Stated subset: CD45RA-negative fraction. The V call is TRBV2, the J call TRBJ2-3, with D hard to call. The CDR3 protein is CASTERRMSTDTQYF. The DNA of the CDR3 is TGTGCCAGCACCGAGAGACGGATGAGCACAGATACGCAGTATTTT.